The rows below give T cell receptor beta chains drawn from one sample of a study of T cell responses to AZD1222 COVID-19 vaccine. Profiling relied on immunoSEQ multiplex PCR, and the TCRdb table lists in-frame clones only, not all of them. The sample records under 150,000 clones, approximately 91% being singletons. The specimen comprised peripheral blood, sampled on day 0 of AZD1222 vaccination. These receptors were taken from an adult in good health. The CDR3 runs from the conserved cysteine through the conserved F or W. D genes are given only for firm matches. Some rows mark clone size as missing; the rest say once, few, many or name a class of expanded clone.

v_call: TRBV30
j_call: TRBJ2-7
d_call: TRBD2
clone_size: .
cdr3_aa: CAWNRGLAGGGYEQYF
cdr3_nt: TGTGCCTGGAACCGAGGACTAGCGGGTGGGGGTTACGAGCAGTACTTC

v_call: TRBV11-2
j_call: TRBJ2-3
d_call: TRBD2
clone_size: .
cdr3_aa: CASSPRLAGTYTDTQYF
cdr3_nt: TGTGCCAGCAGCCCTCGACTAGCGGGAACTTACACAGATACGCAGTATTTT

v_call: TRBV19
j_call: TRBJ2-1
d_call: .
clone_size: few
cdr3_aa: CASSISAHNEQFF
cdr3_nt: TGTGCCAGTAGTATTTCCGCCCACAATGAGCAGTTCTTC

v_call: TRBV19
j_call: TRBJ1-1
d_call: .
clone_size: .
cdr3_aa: CASSIVRGAASNTEAFF
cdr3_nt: TGTGCCAGTAGTATCGTTAGGGGAGCGGCCTCGAACACTGAAGCTTTCTTT

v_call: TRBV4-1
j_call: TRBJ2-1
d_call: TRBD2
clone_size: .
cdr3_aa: CASSPDSGGSYNEQFF
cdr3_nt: TGCGCCAGCAGCCCAGACAGCGGGGGGTCCTACAATGAGCAGTTCTTC

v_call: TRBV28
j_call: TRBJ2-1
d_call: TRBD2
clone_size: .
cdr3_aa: CASRRGGLAGGLGYNEQFF
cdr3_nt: TGTGCCAGCAGGCGGGGGGGGCTAGCGGGAGGTCTTGGGTACAATGAGCAGTTCTTC

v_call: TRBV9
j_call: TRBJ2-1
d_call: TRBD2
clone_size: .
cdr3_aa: CASSVELGRLADLEQFF
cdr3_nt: TGTGCCAGCAGCGTAGAGCTGGGGAGACTAGCAGACCTCGAGCAGTTCTTC

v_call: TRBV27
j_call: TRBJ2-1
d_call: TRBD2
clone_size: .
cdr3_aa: CASSFSGPYNEQFF
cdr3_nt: TGTGCCAGCAGTTTTAGCGGGCCTTACAATGAGCAGTTCTTC

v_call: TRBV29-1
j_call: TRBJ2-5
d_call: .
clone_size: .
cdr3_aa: CSAGGGPAETQYF
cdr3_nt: TGCAGCGCGGGCGGAGGCCCCGCGGAGACCCAGTACTTC

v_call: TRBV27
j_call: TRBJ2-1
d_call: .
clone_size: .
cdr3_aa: CASCWTAHLNEQFF
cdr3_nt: TGTGCCAGCTGTTGGACAGCGCACCTCAATGAGCAGTTCTTC

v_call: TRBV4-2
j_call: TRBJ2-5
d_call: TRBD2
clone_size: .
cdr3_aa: CASSPRGTSGRASGETQYF
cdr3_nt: TGTGCCAGCAGCCCCCGAGGGACTAGCGGGAGGGCCTCGGGAGAGACCCAGTACTTC

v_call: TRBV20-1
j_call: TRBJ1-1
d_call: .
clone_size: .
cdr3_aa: CSAKEGREAFF
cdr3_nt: TGCAGTGCTAAAGAAGGCCGGGAGGCTTTCTTT

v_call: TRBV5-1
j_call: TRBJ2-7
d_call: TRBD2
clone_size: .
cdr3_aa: CASSLAPLAGPYEQYF
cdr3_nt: TGCGCCAGCAGCTTGGCCCCGCTAGCGGGGCCCTACGAGCAGTACTTC

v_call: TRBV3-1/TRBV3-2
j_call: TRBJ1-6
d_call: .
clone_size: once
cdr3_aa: CASSPSPGNSPLHF
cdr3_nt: TGTGCCAGCAGCCCCTCCCCCGGGAATTCACCCCTCCACTTT

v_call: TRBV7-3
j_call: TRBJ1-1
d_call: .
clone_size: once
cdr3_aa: CASSLTGGNTEAFF
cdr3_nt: TGTGCCAGCAGCTTAACGGGTGGAAACACTGAAGCTTTCTTT

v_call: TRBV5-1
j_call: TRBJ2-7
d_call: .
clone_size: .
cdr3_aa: CASYREPLREQYF
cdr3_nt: TGCGCCAGTTACAGAGAACCTCTGCGCGAGCAGTACTTC

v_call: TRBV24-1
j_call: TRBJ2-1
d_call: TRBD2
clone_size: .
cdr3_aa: CATSDQLAGAREQFF
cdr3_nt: TGTGCCACCAGTGATCAACTAGCGGGAGCCAGGGAGCAGTTCTTC

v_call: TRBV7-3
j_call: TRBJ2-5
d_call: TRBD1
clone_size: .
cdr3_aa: CASSQPGQGTQETQYF
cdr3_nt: TGTGCCAGCAGCCAACCGGGACAGGGCACTCAAGAGACCCAGTACTTC

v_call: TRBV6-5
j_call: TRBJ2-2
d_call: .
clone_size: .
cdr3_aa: CASEQGAGELFF
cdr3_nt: TGTGCCAGCGAACAGGGCGCCGGGGAGCTGTTTTTT

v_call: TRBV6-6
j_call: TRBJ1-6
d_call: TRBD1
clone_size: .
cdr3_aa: CASSRLGTGDTSGSPLHF
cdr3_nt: TGTGCCAGCAGTCGATTGGGGACAGGGGATACCTCTGGGTCACCCCTCCACTTT

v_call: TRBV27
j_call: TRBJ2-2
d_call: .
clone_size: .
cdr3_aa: CASSPHTGGELFF
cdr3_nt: TGTGCCAGCAGTCCACACACGGGGGGGGAGCTGTTTTTT

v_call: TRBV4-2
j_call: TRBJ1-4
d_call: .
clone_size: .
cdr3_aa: CASSQEQQGDEKLFF
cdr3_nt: TGTGCCAGCAGCCAAGAACAACAGGGAGATGAAAAACTGTTTTTT

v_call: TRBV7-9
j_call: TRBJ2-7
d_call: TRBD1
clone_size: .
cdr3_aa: CASSTRQGLNYEQYF
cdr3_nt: TGTGCCAGCAGCACCCGACAGGGGTTGAATTACGAGCAGTACTTC

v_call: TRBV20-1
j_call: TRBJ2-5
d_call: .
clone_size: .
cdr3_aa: CSAPGGRTQYF
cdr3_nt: TGCAGTGCTCCGGGGGGCCGGACCCAGTACTTC

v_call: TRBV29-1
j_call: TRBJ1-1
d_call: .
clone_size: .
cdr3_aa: CSAPWGISGTEAFF
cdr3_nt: TGCAGCGCCCCGTGGGGAATTTCCGGCACTGAAGCTTTCTTT

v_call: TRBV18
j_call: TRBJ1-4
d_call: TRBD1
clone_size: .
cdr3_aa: CASRAGGAATNEKLFF
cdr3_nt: TGTGCCAGCCGGGCAGGGGGCGCCGCAACTAATGAAAAACTGTTTTTT

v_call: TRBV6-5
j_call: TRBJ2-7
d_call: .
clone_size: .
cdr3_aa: CASSLQAKGPSYEQYF
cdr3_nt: TGTGCCAGCAGTTTACAGGCGAAAGGTCCCTCCTACGAGCAGTACTTC

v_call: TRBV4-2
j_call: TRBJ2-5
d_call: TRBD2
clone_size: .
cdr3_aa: CASSPHSGSRETQYF
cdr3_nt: TGTGCCAGCAGCCCCCATAGCGGGAGCCGGGAGACCCAGTACTTC

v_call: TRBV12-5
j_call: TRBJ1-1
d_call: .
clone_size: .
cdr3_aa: CASGPPRGEAFF
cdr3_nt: TGTGCTAGTGGACCCCCACGGGGCGAAGCTTTCTTT

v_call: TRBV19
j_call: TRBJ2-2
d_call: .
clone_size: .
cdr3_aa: CASSMGGWNTGELFF
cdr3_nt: TGTGCCAGTAGTATGGGGGGATGGAACACCGGGGAGCTGTTTTTT